This entry lists 23 T cell receptor beta chains sequenced from one sample in a study of cytomegalovirus exposure and HLA in healthy donors. A multiplex PCR was run with 60 Vbeta primers and 13 Jbeta primers. Assay used: immunoSEQ multiplex PCR; TCRdb lists only in-frame clones, some missing. The data show around 260,000 clones, roughly 80% seen once. Sequenced sample: PBMCs. The source of these receptors is a girl aged 2 to 9 in good health and CMV-seronegative.

The chain carries TRBV7-9 and TRBJ1-5; 8 bases are shared with TRBD1. Germline CDR1 reads SEHNR; CDR2 reads FQNEAQ (reference sequence). Unmatched junction bases numbered 2, after V lost 1 base and J lost 6 bases. CDR3 length: 14 amino acids. The CDR3 bases are TGTGCCAGCAGCTTAGACAGGGGGATTCAGCCCCAGCATTTT. This gives the protein CASSLDRGIQPQHF.

This chain connects TRBV11-2 to TRBJ2-7, with a tentative D call TRBD2 (5 bases). The length of the CDR3 is 13 residues. Trimming cost V 7 bases and J 3 bases, with 13 bases left between them. The germline gives CDR1 SGHAT, CDR2 FQNNGV. The CDR3, as DNA: TGTGCCAGCACTCAGCGGTCACTCTACGAGCAGTACTTC. It translates to CASTQRSLYEQYF.

Only one count was recorded for this clone. V gene TRBV21-1 combines with J gene TRBJ2-7; the DNA was not used to check the table's D call, TRBD1. TRBV21-1 counts as a pseudogene. There are 15 residues in the CDR3. Here the CDR3 DNA reads TGTGCCAGCAGCAAAGTCCGGGACAGCGGCTACGAGCAGTACTTC. This codes for CASSKVRDSGYEQYF.

V and J are TRBV27 and TRBJ2-3; 11 bases match TRBD2. J was trimmed by 2 bases and V by 6 bases; bases with no gene match: 13. The CDR3 runs to 18 residues. Germline lookup yields CDR1 MNHEY and CDR2 SMNVEV (reference sequence). The CDR3 here is CASSSEPPLAGDTDTQYF. The CDR3 DNA is TGTGCCAGCAGCTCCGAACCCCCACTAGCGGGGGACACAGATACGCAGTATTTT.

The chain joins TRBV4-1 to TRBJ2-5; possible D gene TRBD1, 5 bases. The germline V and J ends were trimmed by 1 base and 5 bases, with 11 bases remaining between them. The CDR3 has 14 residues. Germline values: CDR1 MGHRA, CDR2 YSYEKL. The CDR3 loop is CASSQGPGYETQYF. For the CDR3, the DNA is TGCGCCAGCAGCCAAGGTCCAGGGTATGAGACCCAGTACTTC.

The CDR3 reads CASETDRDSGEQFF. DNA for the CDR3: TGTGCCAGCGAGACTGACAGGGATAGCGGTGAGCAGTTCTTC. The chain employs TRBV2 and TRBJ2-1, with D tentatively TRBD1 (7 bases). Trimming removed 8 bases from V and 9 bases from J, with 20 bases in between. Looked up from germline, CDR1 is SNHLY and CDR2 is FYNNEI. This CDR3 is 14 amino acids long.

The chain carries TRBV5-1 and TRBJ2-3, with TRBD2 matching 8 bases. Per germline, CDR1 SGHRS and CDR2 YFSETQ. CDR3 length: 16 amino acids. V dropped 8 bases and J dropped 7; count of bases not matched to a gene: 18. As DNA, the CDR3 is TGCGCCAGTGAACTAGGGGGGCTCATAGCGGGATATACGCAGTATTTT. Encoded protein: CASELGGLIAGYTQYF.

The chain carries TRBV6-6 and TRBJ2-7, with 8 bases lining up with TRBD2. CDR1 MNHNY and CDR2 SVGAGI come from the germline V gene (reference sequence). The CDR3 contains 13 residues. The V segment lost 6 bases and the J segment 7 bases; nucleotides outside the gene matches: 8. Here the CDR3 reads CASSSLQRGEQYF. Written as DNA, the CDR3 is TGTGCCAGCAGCTCCCTCCAGCGGGGGGAGCAGTACTTC.

The chain has TRBV5-6 and TRBJ1-5, with TRBD1 matching over 10 bases. Germline V gives CDR1 SGHDT, CDR2 YYEEEE. The ends lost 2 bases at V and 4 bases at J; junction bases unmatched: 6. This CDR3 has 16 residues. The CDR3 protein is CASSFGTGASNQPQHF. Here the CDR3 DNA reads TGTGCCAGCAGCTTTGGGACAGGGGCTAGTAATCAGCCCCAGCATTTT.

The chain links TRBV28 to TRBJ1-2; D is uncertain. Germline V gives CDR1 MDHEN, CDR2 SYDVKM. V was clipped by 5 bases and J by 4 bases, with 11 bases between them. The CDR3 loop spans 13 amino acids. CDR3 amino acids: CASSLRSGYGYTF. The CDR3, as DNA: TGTGCCAGCAGTCTCCGTTCGGGCTATGGCTACACCTTC.

This clone was counted only a few times. The gene calls are TRBV5-4 and TRBJ1-1; D not resolved. This CDR3 is 13 amino acids long. The V end lost 2 bases, the J end lost 4 bases, and 9 bases lay between the germline ends. Germline V gives CDR1 SGHNT, CDR2 YYREEE (reference sequence). The CDR3: CASSFGQITEAFF. The CDR3 DNA follows: TGTGCCAGCAGCTTTGGGCAGATCACTGAAGCTTTCTTT. Looking up the rest from reference TRBV5-4 and TRBJ1-1 gives the full variable domain: ETGVTQSPTHLIKTRGQQVTLRCSSQSGHNTVSWYQQALGQGPQFIFQYYREEENGRGNFPPRFSGLQFPNYSSELNVNALELDDSALYLCASSFGQITEAFFGQGTRLTVV.

V gene TRBV4-1 combines with J gene TRBJ2-7; weak D call: TRBD2 (6 bases). Trimming stripped 3 bases from V and 3 bases from J, with 18 bases between. CDR1 and CDR2 from the germline V gene are MGHRA and YSYEKL. CDR3 length equals 16 residues. CDR3 residues: CASSQQGVAVLYEQYF. CDR3 nucleotide sequence: TGCGCCAGCAGCCAGCAGGGAGTAGCGGTTCTCTACGAGCAGTACTTC.

This clone was counted only a few times. This chain links TRBV11-2 with TRBJ1-1, with TRBD1 matching over 9 bases. This CDR3 comprises 15 residues. J lost 5 bases, V lost 5 bases, and 9 bases had no gene match. The V gene's germline CDR1 is SGHAT and CDR2 FQNNGV. CDR3 nucleotides: TGTGCCAGCAGCCCGTTGGGGACAGGGCAAACTGAAGCTTTCTTT. Residues: CASSPLGTGQTEAFF.

V is TRBV4-1 and J is TRBJ2-7; 9 nucleotides agree with TRBD1. The CDR3 has 15 residues. Germline V gene lookup returns CDR1 MGHRA and CDR2 YSYEKL. Losses at the gene ends were 0 bases for V and 5 bases for J; bases not matched to a gene: 5. The CDR3 nucleotides read TGCGCCAGCAGCCAAGACTGGGACAGGGTGAACGAGCAGTACTTC. It encodes CASSQDWDRVNEQYF.

The gene calls are TRBV29-1 and TRBJ1-2; TRBD1 might be the D (5 bases). CDR3 length: 12 amino acids. In germline, CDR1 is SQVTM, CDR2 ANQGSEA. V gave up 3 bases and J gave up 7 bases, with 12 bases separating them. The CDR3 is CSVDSIGGGYTF. The DNA for the CDR3 is TGCAGCGTTGACTCAATCGGGGGTGGCTACACCTTC.

The rearrangement uses TRBV11-3 and TRBJ1-1, with 8 bases lining up with TRBD1. The CDR3 totals 13 residues. Germline trimming cut 5 bases from V and 8 bases from J; bases unmatched to any gene: 7. In germline, CDR1 is SGHNT, CDR2 YENEEA. As DNA, the CDR3 is TGTGCCAGCAGCCAAAGACAGGGGAAGGAAGCTTTCTTT. The encoded protein is CASSQRQGKEAFF.

This chain connects TRBV2 to TRBJ1-1; 7 bases line up with TRBD1. V lost 8 bases to trimming and J lost 6 bases; unmatched junction nucleotides: 9. Germline CDR1 SNHLY, CDR2 FYNNEI. CDR3 size: 13 residues. The CDR3 DNA follows: TGTGCCAGCGAGGGGCAGGGGGGACCTGAAGCTTTCTTT. Encoded protein: CASEGQGGPEAFF.

About this clone itself: Without the conserved terminal phenylalanine or tryptophan, this CDR3 likely stems from a read error. The chain combines TRBV9 with TRBJ1-2; a weak D match, TRBD1 (6 bases). V was trimmed by 0 bases and J by 4 bases, leaving 10 bases between them. Germline loops: CDR1 SGDLS, CDR2 YYNGEE. The CDR3 runs 14 residues. CDR3 nucleotides: TGTGCCAGCAGCGTAGATCAGGGGATCTATGGCTACACCCTC. This gives the protein CASSVDQGIYGYTL.

V and J are TRBV30 and TRBJ1-3, with a tentative D call TRBD1 (6 bases). CDR1 is GTSNPN and CDR2 is SVGIG in the germline V gene (reference sequence). The V gene lost 2 bases and the J gene lost 11 bases, with 10 bases spanning the gap. The CDR3 consists of 11 residues. CDR3 amino acids: CAWSKGESIYF. The CDR3 coding sequence is TGTGCCTGGAGTAAGGGGGAGTCCATATATTTT.

This chain joins TRBV10-3 and TRBJ2-1; the match to TRBD2 covers 9 bases. V trimming: 6 bases; J trimming: 6 bases; junction bases outside the gene matches: 15. The CDR3 is 17 residues long. CDR1 is ENHRY and CDR2 is SYGVKD in the germline V gene. The CDR3 spells CAIRTPAISGGLNEQFF. For the CDR3, the DNA is TGTGCCATCAGGACCCCCGCGATTAGCGGGGGCCTCAATGAGCAGTTCTTC.

The chain links TRBV28 to TRBJ2-3, with 9 nucleotides matching TRBD2. This CDR3 contains 17 residues. V lost 5 bases and J lost 2; bases outside the gene matches: 11. Germline CDR1 MDHEN, CDR2 SYDVKM. The CDR3 region is CASSPSTSGHYTDTQYF. The DNA of the CDR3 is TGTGCCAGCAGTCCGTCGACTAGCGGCCACTACACAGATACGCAGTATTTT.

This chain connects TRBV18 to TRBJ2-1; 12 bases map to TRBD2. With 2 bases clipped from V and 5 bases from J, the junction kept 10 bases outside the gene matches. Germline V gene sequence: CDR1 KGHSH, CDR2 LQKENI. This CDR3 comprises 18 residues. This CDR3 reads CASSPVGSSGRAHNEQFF. CDR3 nucleotide sequence: TGTGCCAGCTCACCAGTGGGGTCTAGCGGGAGGGCCCACAATGAGCAGTTCTTC.

CDR3 nucleotide sequence: TGTGCCAGCAGTTCCCCGACGGGAGGGTGGGTCGGCGAGCAGTACTTC. This sequence encodes CASSSPTGGWVGEQYF. This chain joins TRBV28 and TRBJ2-7; the match to TRBD2 covers 8 bases. CDR1 and CDR2 from the germline V gene are MDHEN and SYDVKM. The CDR3 covers 16 residues. With V trimmed by 4 bases and J by 6 bases, 14 bases remained unmatched.